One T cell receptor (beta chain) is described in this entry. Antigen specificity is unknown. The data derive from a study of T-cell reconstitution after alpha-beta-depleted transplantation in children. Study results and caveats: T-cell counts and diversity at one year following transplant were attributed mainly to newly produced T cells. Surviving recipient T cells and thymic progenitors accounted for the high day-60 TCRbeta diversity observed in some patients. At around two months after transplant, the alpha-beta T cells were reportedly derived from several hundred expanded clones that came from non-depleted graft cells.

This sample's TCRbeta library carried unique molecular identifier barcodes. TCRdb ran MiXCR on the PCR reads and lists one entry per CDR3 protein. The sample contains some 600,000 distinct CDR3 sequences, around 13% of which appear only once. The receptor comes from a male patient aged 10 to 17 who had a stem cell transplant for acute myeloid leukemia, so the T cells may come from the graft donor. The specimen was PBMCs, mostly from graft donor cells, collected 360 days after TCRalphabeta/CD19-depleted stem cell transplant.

The CDR3 region has the DNA TGTGCCAGCAGCTTAAATTTCGGATCCGGGGAGCTGTTTTTT. Translation gives CASSLNFGSGELFF. The rearrangement joins TRBV7-2 to TRBJ2-2; D call uncertain. Trimming removed 2 bases at V and 6 bases at J, with 10 bases between. The germline V gene has CDR1 SGHTA and CDR2 FQGNSA. The CDR3 totals 14 residues.